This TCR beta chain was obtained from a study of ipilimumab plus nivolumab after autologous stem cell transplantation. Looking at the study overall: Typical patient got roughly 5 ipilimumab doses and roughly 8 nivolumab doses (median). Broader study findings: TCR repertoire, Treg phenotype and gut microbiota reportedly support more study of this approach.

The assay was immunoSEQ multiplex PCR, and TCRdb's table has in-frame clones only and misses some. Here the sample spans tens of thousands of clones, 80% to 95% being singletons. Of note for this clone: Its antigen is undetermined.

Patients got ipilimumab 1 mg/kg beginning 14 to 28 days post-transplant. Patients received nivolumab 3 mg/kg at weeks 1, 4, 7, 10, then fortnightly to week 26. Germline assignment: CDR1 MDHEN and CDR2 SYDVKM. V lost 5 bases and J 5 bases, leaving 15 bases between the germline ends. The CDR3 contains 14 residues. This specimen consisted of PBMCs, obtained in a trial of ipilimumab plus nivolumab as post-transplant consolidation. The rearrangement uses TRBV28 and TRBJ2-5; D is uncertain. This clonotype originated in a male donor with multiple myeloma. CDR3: CASSPQGSTETQYF. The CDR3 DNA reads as TGTGCCAGCAGTCCGCAAGGGTCAACGGAGACCCAGTACTTC.